What follows are 20 T cell receptor beta chains derived from one specimen sequenced in a study of OX40 agonist ivuxolimab in advanced cancers. Produced via immunoSEQ multiplex PCR; TCRdb's table is partial and in-frame only. Among approximately 80,000 clones listed, about 92% were seen once. The sample in question was CD4+ or CD8+ T cells sorted from blood, obtained in a trial of the OX40 agonist ivuxolimab. These receptors all come from an adult with an advanced solid tumor such as melanoma, head and neck, liver or kidney cancer.

The chain uses TRBV11-2 and TRBJ1-3; 7 nucleotides line up with TRBD1. CDR1 and CDR2 from the germline V gene are SGHAT and FQNNGV. The CDR3 covers 14 residues. The ends lost 5 bases at V and 3 bases at J; junction bases unmatched: 4. The CDR3 loop is CASSADRVGNTIYF. The CDR3 DNA follows: TGTGCCAGCAGCGCCGACAGGGTTGGAAACACCATATATTTT.

This chain joins TRBV6-1 and TRBJ2-7; TRBD1 aligns across 10 bases. This CDR3 region has 11 residues. The ends lost 3 bases at V and 13 bases at J; junction bases unmatched: 3. The germline V gene encodes CDR1 MNHNS and CDR2 SASEGT. The chain's CDR3 is CASSEDRGIYV. CDR3 nucleotide sequence: TGTGCCAGCAGTGAGGACAGGGGGATTTACGTC.

The chain carries TRBV7-9 and TRBJ1-1; D gene unclear. Trimming took 4 bases from V and 0 from J, leaving 12 bases between them. CDR3 size: 15 residues. Germline CDR1 is SEHNR and CDR2 is FQNEAQ (reference sequence). The CDR3, as DNA: TGTGCCAGCAGCTCCTCGCGAGCGGTGAACACTGAAGCTTTCTTT. Amino acids: CASSSSRAVNTEAFF.

The J gene is TRBJ1-4, the V gene TRBV5-1; 9 bases agree with TRBD1. The germline V gene encodes CDR1 SGHRS and CDR2 YFSETQ. There are 17 residues in the CDR3. V was pared by 3 bases and J by 5 bases, with 11 bases of the junction left unmatched. The CDR3 DNA reads as TGCGCCAGCAGCTCAGGACAGGGGCATGGCTCAAATGAAAAACTGTTTTTT. Its protein is CASSSGQGHGSNEKLFF.

The chain recombines TRBV6-1 with TRBJ2-7, with D maybe TRBD1 (5 bases). V was clipped by 0 bases and J by 1 base, with 16 bases between them. The germline CDR1 and CDR2 sequences are MNHNS and SASEGT. The CDR3 length is 17 residues. The CDR3 bases are TGTGCCAGCAGTGAAGCGCCTAGGCAGGGCCGGTCCTACGAGCAGTACTTC. Protein: CASSEAPRQGRSYEQYF.

The chain links TRBV28 to TRBJ2-3, with TRBD1 matching over 9 bases. Germline V gene data show CDR1 as MDHEN and CDR2 as SYDVKM. The CDR3 covers 16 residues. Unmatched junction bases numbered 8, after V lost 5 bases and J lost 2 bases. The CDR3 nucleotides read TGTGCCAGCAGTATATTACAGGGGGCCCCCACAGATACGCAGTATTTT. It codes for CASSILQGAPTDTQYF. Full variable domain (remainder filled in from reference TRBV28 and TRBJ2-3): DVKVTQSSRYLVKRTGEKVFLECVQDMDHENMFWYRQDPGLGLRLIYFSYDVKMKEKGDIPEGYSVSREKKERFSLILESASTNQTSMYLCASSILQGAPTDTQYFGPGTRLTVL.

CDR3 protein: CASSQRRVGTGNTIYF. The CDR3 DNA follows: TGCGCCAGCAGCCAACGCAGGGTTGGAACTGGAAACACCATATATTTT. The V gene is TRBV4-1, the J gene TRBJ1-3; D possibly corresponds to TRBD1 (5 bases). Germline-derived CDR1 and CDR2 are MGHRA and YSYEKL. V shed 2 bases and J shed 2 bases, with 13 bases lying between them. There are 16 residues in the CDR3.

V and J are TRBV19 and TRBJ1-2; no reliable D call. Germline V lookup: CDR1 LNHDA, CDR2 SQIVND (reference sequence). The germline V and J ends were trimmed by 0 bases and 4 bases, with 9 bases remaining between them. This CDR3 comprises 14 residues. DNA of the CDR3: TGTGCCAGTAGTATAGATCAACGGACCTATGGCTACACCTTC. It translates to CASSIDQRTYGYTF.

The gene calls are TRBV6-6 and TRBJ1-5; TRBD1 matches 8 bases. The CDR3 has 15 residues. Germline CDR1 and CDR2: MNHNY and SVGAGI (reference sequence). The V gene end was trimmed by 5 bases and the J gene end by 7 bases; junction bases not matched to a gene: 10. The CDR3 coding sequence is TGTGCCAGCAGTCCCTTCTCAGGGGGCGAACAGCCCCAGCATTTT. This codes for CASSPFSGGEQPQHF.

This clone is labeled as medium-sized. The chain carries TRBV5-5 and TRBJ2-2, with D possibly matching TRBD1 (6 bases). In germline, CDR1 is SGHKS, CDR2 YYEKEE (reference sequence). The CDR3 sequence is 17 residues long. Trimming took 0 bases from V and 0 from J, leaving 12 bases between them. The CDR3 sequence is CASSLALRTANTGELFF. DNA of the CDR3: TGTGCCAGCAGCTTGGCCCTGAGGACAGCGAACACCGGGGAGCTGTTTTTT.

This chain connects TRBV30 to TRBJ1-1; 8 bases match TRBD1. The CDR3 contains 12 residues. In germline, CDR1 is GTSNPN, CDR2 SVGIG (reference sequence). With 8 bases clipped from V and 3 bases from J, the junction kept 5 bases outside the gene matches. The CDR3 loop is CAGTGGHTEAFF. In DNA, the CDR3 is TGTGCCGGCACAGGGGGACACACTGAAGCTTTCTTT.

The J gene is TRBJ1-6, the V gene TRBV4-1; a weak D match, TRBD1 (5 bases). Germline V gene data show CDR1 as MGHRA and CDR2 as YSYEKL. CDR3 length equals 18 residues. V was cut by 4 bases and J by 6 bases, with 22 bases left in between. The CDR3 spells CASSPSRGRVMGNSPLHF. The CDR3 DNA reads TGCGCCAGCAGCCCGTCTCGGGGCAGGGTAATGGGTAATTCACCCCTCCACTTT.

The chain employs TRBV5-1 and TRBJ1-1, with D unclear. V gave up 5 bases and J gave up 4 bases, with 12 bases separating them. Germline assignment: CDR1 SGHRS and CDR2 YFSETQ. The CDR3 runs to 13 residues. The CDR3 bases are TGCGCCAGCAGTCGCGAATTTGGCACTGAAGCTTTCTTT. Its protein is CASSREFGTEAFF.

This clone was picked up a small number of times. The chain uses TRBV30 and TRBJ1-2; possible D gene TRBD1, 5 bases. This CDR3 is built from 16 residues. The V gene lost 0 bases and the J gene lost 2 bases, with 16 bases spanning the gap. CDR1 GTSNPN and CDR2 SVGIG come from the germline V gene (reference sequence). The chain's CDR3 is CAWSVPGTTRNYGYTF. CDR3 nucleotides: TGTGCCTGGAGTGTACCGGGGACGACTCGGAACTATGGCTACACCTTC.

This clone was seen a single time. The chain combines TRBV28 with TRBJ1-5; TRBD1 might be the D (5 bases). Trimming took 5 bases from V and 6 from J, leaving 14 bases between them. The germline gives CDR1 MDHEN, CDR2 SYDVKM. There are 14 residues in the CDR3. CDR3 bases: TGTGCCAGCAGTCAAACCGGGACGTCTCAGCCCCAGCATTTT. As protein: CASSQTGTSQPQHF.

The rearrangement joins TRBV5-1 to TRBJ1-4; 8 bases agree with TRBD1. This CDR3 is built from 17 residues. Trimming took 3 bases from V and 0 from J; bases not matched to a gene: 7. The germline V gene encodes CDR1 SGHRS and CDR2 YFSETQ. CDR3 sequence reads: CASSSQGDKATNEKLFF. Here the CDR3 DNA reads TGCGCCAGCAGCTCACAGGGGGATAAGGCAACTAATGAAAAACTGTTTTTT. Full variable domain (outside the CDR3, taken from reference TRBV5-1 and TRBJ1-4): KAGVTQTPRYLIKTRGQQVTLSCSPISGHRSVSWYQQTPGQGLQFLFEYFSETQRNKGNFPGRFSGRQFSNSRSEMNVSTLELGDSALYLCASSSQGDKATNEKLFFGSGTQLSVL.

The chain is built from TRBV19 and TRBJ1-2; D not resolved. The germline V gene encodes CDR1 LNHDA and CDR2 SQIVND (reference sequence). V was cut by 3 bases and J by 2 bases, with 7 bases left in between. The CDR3 consists of 13 residues. This chain's CDR3 is CASSMRQNYGYTF. CDR3 bases: TGTGCCAGTAGTATGAGGCAGAACTATGGCTACACCTTC.

J is TRBJ1-4 and V is TRBV7-9; D is unclear. Trimming left V 3 bases short and J 0 bases short, with 11 bases between. Germline assignment: CDR1 SEHNR and CDR2 FQNEAQ (reference sequence). The length of the CDR3 is 16 residues. Here the CDR3 reads CASSFVHDATNEKLFF. CDR3 DNA sequence: TGTGCCAGCAGCTTCGTCCACGACGCAACTAATGAAAAACTGTTTTTT.

The J gene is TRBJ2-5, the V gene TRBV9, with 16 bases that match TRBD2. Germline V gene sequence: CDR1 SGDLS, CDR2 YYNGEE. V shed 3 bases and J 7 bases; nucleotides not matched to a gene: 6. The CDR3 covers 16 residues. The CDR3 DNA is TGTGCCAGCAGCGCCGGGACTAGCGGGGGGGCGGGGACCCAGTACTTC. The encoded protein is CASSAGTSGGAGTQYF.

V is TRBV6-6 and J is TRBJ1-6, with D maybe TRBD1 (5 bases). CDR3 length: 16 residues. Germline CDR1 and CDR2: MNHNY and SVGAGI (reference sequence). Trimming stripped 0 bases from V and 7 bases from J, with 13 bases between. The CDR3: CASSYSPGSQNSPLHF. Written as DNA, the CDR3 is TGTGCCAGCAGTTACTCGCCAGGGTCCCAAAATTCACCCCTCCACTTT.